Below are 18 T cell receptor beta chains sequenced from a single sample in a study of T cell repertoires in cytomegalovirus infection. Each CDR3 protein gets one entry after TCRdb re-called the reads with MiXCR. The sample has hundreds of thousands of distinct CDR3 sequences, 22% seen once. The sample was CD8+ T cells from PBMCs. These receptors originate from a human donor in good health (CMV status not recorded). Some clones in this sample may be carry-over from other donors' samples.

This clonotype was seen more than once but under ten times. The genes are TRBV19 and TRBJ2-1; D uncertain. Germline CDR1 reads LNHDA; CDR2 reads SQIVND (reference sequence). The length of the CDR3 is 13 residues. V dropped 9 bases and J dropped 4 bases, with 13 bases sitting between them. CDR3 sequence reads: CASRPGSYNEQFF. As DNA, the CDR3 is TGTGCCAGCAGACCCGGGTCATACAATGAGCAGTTCTTC.

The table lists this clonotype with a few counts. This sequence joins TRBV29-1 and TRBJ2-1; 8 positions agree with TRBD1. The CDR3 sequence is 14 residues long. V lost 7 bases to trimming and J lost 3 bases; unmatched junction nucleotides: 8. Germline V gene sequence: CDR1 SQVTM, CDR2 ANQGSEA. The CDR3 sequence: CSATWDRSYNEQFF. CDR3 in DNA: TGCAGCGCCACCTGGGACAGGAGCTACAATGAGCAGTTCTTC.

The CDR3 reads CSARTEQYF. The CDR3, as DNA: TGCAGTGCTAGGACCGAGCAGTACTTC. V gene TRBV20-1 combines with J gene TRBJ2-7; D gene unclear. CDR1 and CDR2 (germline): DFQATT, SNEGSKA (reference sequence). This CDR3 region has 9 residues. The V end lost 3 bases, the J end lost 6 bases, and 3 bases lay between the germline ends.

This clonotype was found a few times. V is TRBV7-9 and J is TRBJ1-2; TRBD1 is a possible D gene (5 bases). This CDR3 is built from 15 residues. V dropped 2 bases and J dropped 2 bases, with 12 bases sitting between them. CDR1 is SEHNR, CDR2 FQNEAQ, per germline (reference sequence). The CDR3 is CASSLLRGWNYGYTF. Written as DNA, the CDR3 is TGTGCCAGCAGCTTATTAAGGGGCTGGAACTATGGCTACACCTTC.

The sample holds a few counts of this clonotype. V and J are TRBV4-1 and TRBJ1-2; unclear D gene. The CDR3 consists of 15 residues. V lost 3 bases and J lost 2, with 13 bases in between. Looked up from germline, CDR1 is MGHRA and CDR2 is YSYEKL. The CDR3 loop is CASSHAPLGNYGYTF. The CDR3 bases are TGCGCCAGCAGCCATGCCCCTTTGGGGAACTATGGCTACACCTTC.

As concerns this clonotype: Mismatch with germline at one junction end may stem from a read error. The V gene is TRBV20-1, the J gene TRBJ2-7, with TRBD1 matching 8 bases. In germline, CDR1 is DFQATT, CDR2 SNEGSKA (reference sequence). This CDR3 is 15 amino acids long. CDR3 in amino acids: CSARETGTGFYEQYF. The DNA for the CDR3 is TGTAGTGCTAGAGAAACAGGGACAGGATTTTACGAGCAGTACTTC.

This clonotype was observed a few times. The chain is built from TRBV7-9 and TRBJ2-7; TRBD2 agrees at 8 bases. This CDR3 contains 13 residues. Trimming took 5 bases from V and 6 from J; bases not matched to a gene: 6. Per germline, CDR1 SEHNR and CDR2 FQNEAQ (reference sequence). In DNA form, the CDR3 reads TGTGCCAGCAGCCCGACGGGGGGGGGCGAGCAGTACTTC. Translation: CASSPTGGGEQYF.

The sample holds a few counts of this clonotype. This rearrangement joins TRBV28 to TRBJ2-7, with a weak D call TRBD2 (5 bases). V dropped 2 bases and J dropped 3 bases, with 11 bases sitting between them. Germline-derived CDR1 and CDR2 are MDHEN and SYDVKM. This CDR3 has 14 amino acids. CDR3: CASSLRAGSYEQYF. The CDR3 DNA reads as TGTGCCAGCAGTTTAAGGGCGGGCAGCTACGAGCAGTACTTC. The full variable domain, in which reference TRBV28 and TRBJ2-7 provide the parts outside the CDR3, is DVKVTQSSRYLVKRTGEKVFLECVQDMDHENMFWYRQDPGLGLRLIYFSYDVKMKEKGDIPEGYSVSREKKERFSLILESASTNQTSMYLCASSLRAGSYEQYFGPGTRLTVT.

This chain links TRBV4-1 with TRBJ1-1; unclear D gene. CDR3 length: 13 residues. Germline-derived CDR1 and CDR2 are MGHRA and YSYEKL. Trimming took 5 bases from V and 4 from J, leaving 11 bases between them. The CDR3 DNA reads TGCGCCAGCAGCGGGAGAGGCGGCACTGAAGCTTTCTTT. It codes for CASSGRGGTEAFF.

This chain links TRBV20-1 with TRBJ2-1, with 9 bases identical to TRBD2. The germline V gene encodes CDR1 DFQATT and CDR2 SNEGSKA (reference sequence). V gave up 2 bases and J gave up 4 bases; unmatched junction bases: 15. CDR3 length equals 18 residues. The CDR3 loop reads CSARQPMAGGPWYNEQFF. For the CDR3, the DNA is TGCAGTGCTAGACAACCAATGGCGGGGGGGCCGTGGTACAATGAGCAGTTCTTC.

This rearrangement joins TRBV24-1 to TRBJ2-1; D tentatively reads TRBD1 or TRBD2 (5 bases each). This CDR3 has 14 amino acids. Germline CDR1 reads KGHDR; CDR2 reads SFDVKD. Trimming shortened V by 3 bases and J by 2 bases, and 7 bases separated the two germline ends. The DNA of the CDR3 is TGTGCCACCAGTGATACGGGACCCTACAATGAGCAGTTCTTC. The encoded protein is CATSDTGPYNEQFF.

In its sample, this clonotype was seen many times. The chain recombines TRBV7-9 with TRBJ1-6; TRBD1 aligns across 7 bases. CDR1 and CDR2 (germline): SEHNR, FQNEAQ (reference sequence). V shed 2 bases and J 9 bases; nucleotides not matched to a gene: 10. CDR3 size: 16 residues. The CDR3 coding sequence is TGTGCCAGCAGCTTAATAGGCACAGGGGAGGGTTCACCCCTCCACTTT. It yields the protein CASSLIGTGEGSPLHF.

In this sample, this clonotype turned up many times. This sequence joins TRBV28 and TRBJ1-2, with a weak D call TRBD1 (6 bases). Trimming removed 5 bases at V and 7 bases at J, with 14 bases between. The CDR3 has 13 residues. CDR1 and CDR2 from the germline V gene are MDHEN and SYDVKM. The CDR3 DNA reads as TGTGCCAGCAGTAGTCCGGCAGGGGTTGGCTACACCTTC. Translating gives CASSSPAGVGYTF.

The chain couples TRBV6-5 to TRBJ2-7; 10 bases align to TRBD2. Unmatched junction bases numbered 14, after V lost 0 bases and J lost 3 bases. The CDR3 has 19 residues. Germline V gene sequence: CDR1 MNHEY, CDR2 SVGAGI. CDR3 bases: TGTGCCAGCAGTTACTCGTGGGTAGCGGGGGGCCGGTCCATCTACGAGCAGTACTTC. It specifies CASSYSWVAGGRSIYEQYF.

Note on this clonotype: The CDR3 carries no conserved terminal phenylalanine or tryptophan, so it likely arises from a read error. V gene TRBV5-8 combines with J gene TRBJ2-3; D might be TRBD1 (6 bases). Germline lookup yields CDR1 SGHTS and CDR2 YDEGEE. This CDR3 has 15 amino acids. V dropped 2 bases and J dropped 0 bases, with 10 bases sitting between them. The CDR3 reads CASSLGGQSTDTQYV. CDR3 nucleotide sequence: TGTGCCAGCAGCTTAGGGGGACAAAGCACAGATACGCAGTATGTT.

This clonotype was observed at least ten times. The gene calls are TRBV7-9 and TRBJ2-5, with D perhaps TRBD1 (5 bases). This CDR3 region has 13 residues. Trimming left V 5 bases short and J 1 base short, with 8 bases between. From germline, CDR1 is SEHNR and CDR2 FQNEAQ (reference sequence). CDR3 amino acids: CASSPTVQETQYF. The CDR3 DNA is TGTGCCAGCAGCCCGACAGTCCAAGAGACCCAGTACTTC.

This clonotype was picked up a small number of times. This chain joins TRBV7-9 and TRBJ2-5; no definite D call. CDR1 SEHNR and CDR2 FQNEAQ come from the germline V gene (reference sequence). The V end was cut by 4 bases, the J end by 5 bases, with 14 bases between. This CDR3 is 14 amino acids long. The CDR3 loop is CASSSTLDPETQYF. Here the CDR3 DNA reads TGTGCCAGCAGCTCAACTTTGGACCCGGAGACCCAGTACTTC.

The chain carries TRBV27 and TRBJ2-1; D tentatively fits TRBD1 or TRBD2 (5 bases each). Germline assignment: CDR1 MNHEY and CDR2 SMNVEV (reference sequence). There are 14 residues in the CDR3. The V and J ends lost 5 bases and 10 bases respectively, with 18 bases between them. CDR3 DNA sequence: TGTGCCAGCAGTCATAAACCGGGACCCTCGGAGCAGTTCTTC. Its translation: CASSHKPGPSEQFF.